This T cell receptor (beta chain) stems from a study of brain T cells in children with intractable seizures. Germline V gives CDR1 WSHSY, CDR2 SAAADI. The V gene end was trimmed by 6 bases and the J gene end by 3 bases; junction bases not matched to a gene: 7. CDR3 size: 14 residues. Produced via immunoSEQ multiplex PCR; TCRdb's table is partial and in-frame only. The top ten clones hold around 1.4% of a sample with approximately 77,000 clones, 93% of them seen once. This receptor was obtained from a boy younger than two with tuberous sclerosis and intractable seizures. The rearrangement joins TRBV10-2 to TRBJ2-7, with 8 bases lining up with TRBD2. The source was peripheral blood, collected at surgery. The CDR3: CASRATSGFYEQYF. In DNA, the CDR3 is TGCGCCAGCAGAGCAACTAGCGGCTTCTACGAGCAGTACTTC.